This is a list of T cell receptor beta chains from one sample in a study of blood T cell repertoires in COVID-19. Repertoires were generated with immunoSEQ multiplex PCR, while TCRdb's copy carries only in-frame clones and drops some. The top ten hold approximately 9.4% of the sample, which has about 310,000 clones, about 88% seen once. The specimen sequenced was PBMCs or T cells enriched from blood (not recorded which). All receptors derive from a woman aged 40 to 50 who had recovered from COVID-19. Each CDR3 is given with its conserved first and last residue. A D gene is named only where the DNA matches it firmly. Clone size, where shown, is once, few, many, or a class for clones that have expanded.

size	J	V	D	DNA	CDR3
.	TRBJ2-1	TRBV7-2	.	TGTGCCAGCAGCTTAGTGTGGTGGCAGGGGTACAATGAGCAGTTCTTC	CASSLVWWQGYNEQFF
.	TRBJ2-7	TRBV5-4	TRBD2	TGTGCCAGCAGCAGGGGACTAGCGGGAGAATACGAGCAGTACTTC	CASSRGLAGEYEQYF
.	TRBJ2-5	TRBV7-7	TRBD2	TGTGCTAGCAGCGTTGGGACTAGCGGGAGTCGGGAGACCCAGTACTTC	CASSVGTSGSRETQYF
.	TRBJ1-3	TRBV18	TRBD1	TGTGCCAGCTCACCACTGGGACAGGCCATCTCTGGAAACACCATATATTTT	CASSPLGQAISGNTIYF
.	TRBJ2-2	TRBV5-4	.	TGTGCCAGCAGCCGAACCATGGACAGTATGGCCGGGGAGCTGTTTTTT	CASSRTMDSMAGELFF
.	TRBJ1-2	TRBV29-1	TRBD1	TGCAGCGTTGAGGACAGGATTAACTATGGCTACACCTTC	CSVEDRINYGYTF
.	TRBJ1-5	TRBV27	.	TGTGCCAGCAGTCTATTGGGTCTTTTGACACCCGATCAGCCCCAGCATTTT	CASSLLGLLTPDQPQHF
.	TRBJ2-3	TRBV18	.	TGTGCCAGCTCACCACCCTGGCAGGGCCTCCCCTCCACAGATACGCAGTATTTT	CASSPPWQGLPSTDTQYF
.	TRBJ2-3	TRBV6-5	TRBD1	TGTGCCAGCCTACGCCGGGACAGACCCACAGATACGCAGTATTTT	CASLRRDRPTDTQYF
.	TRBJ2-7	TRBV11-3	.	TGTGCCAGCAGCCCTCCGGGATACGAGCAGTACTTC	CASSPPGYEQYF
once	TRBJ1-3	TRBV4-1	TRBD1	TGCGCCAGCAGCCAGCACCGGGACAGCTCTGGAAACACCATATATTTT	CASSQHRDSSGNTIYF
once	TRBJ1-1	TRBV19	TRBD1	TGTGCCAGTAGTCGACAGGGGGCGGACACTGAAGCTTTCTTT	CASSRQGADTEAFF
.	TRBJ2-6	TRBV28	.	TGTGCCAGCAGCTCAGGGTCCTCTGGGGCCAACGTCCTGACTTTC	CASSSGSSGANVLTF
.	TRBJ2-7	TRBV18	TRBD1	TGTGCCAGCTCACCACAAACAGGGGCCTACGAGCAGTACTTC	CASSPQTGAYEQYF
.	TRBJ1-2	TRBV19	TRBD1	TGTGCCAGTTCGGGACAGGGGGACTATGGCTACACCTTC	CASSGQGDYGYTF
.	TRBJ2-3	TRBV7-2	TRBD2	TGTGCCAGCAGCCCTGGACTAGCTACCACAGATACGCAGTATTTT	CASSPGLATTDTQYF
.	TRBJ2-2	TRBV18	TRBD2	TGTGCCAGCTCACCACAGGGACTAGCGATAAGCACCGGGGAGCTGTTTTTT	CASSPQGLAISTGELFF
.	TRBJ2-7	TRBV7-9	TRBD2	TGTGCCAGCAGCTATAGCGGGACCTACGAGCAGTACTTC	CASSYSGTYEQYF
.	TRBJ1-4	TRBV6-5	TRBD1	TGTGCCAGCAGTCTAATCGGGACAGCTGACGAAAAACTGTTTTTT	CASSLIGTADEKLFF
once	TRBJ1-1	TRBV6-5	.	TGTGCCAGCAGTTACGTAGGAGACACTGAAGCTTTCTTT	CASSYVGDTEAFF
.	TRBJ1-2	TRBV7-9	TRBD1	TGTGCCAGCAGCACACCCCGACAGGGAGGAGCCTATGGCTACACCTTC	CASSTPRQGGAYGYTF
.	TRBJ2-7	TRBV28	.	TGTGCCAGCAGAGATCCGGGTCCCCTTCGCGACGAGCAGTACTTC	CASRDPGPLRDEQYF
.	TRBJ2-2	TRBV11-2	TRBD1	TGTGCCAGCCGAACGACGACAGGGATAGGCACCGGGGAGCTGTTTTTT	CASRTTTGIGTGELFF
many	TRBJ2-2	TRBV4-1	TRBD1	TGCGCCAGCAGCCCTCGGACAGGTCCGAACACCGGGGAGCTGTTTTTT	CASSPRTGPNTGELFF